This T cell receptor (beta chain) was sequenced for a study of T-cell memory formation after mild COVID-19. Broader study findings: Clones which contracted sat mainly in CM and EM if CD4+, and in EMRA if CD8+. Researchers found some responding clones in pre-infection memory, a sign that cross-reactive memory joined.

The CDR3 runs to 16 residues. The junction had 2 bases not matched to a gene; V was cut back by 1 base and J by 6 bases. CDR1 LGHDT and CDR2 YNNKEL come from the germline V gene (reference sequence). One entry per CDR3 protein, called by TCRdb with MiXCR from the 5' RACE reads. The data hold roughly 340,000 distinct CDR3 sequences, with more than 15% observed a single time. Turning to this clonotype: Its specificity is not known.

V and J are TRBV3-1 and TRBJ2-1, with TRBD2 identical over 14 bases. This clonotype was sampled from a man younger than 30 who had mild COVID-19 (a few samples of this study predate the infection). Cell type and time point are not known. Sequenced: PBMCs or a T cell subset sorted from them (not recorded which). In DNA, the CDR3 is TGTGCCAGCAGCCAAGGTGGGACTAGCGGGGGCAATGAGCAGTTCTTC. Translated: CASSQGGTSGGNEQFF.